This T cell receptor beta chain was sequenced during a study of T cells in Graves' hyperthyroidism and ophthalmopathy. Study-level background: Blood was drawn when the patient was first diagnosed and still untreated.

Findings and caveats of the study: Separating ophthalmopathy from stable hyperthyroidism was achieved by a 13 V-J model.

The investigators amplified TCR beta CDR3 regions from RNA transcripts. TCR CDR3 underwent first-round RT-PCR with the HTBI primer set. Each CDR3 protein gets one entry after TCRdb re-called the multiplex PCR reads with MiXCR. The sample has under 400,000 distinct CDR3 sequences; around a quarter are singletons. The germline CDR1 and CDR2 sequences are SGHTA and FQGTGA. Trimming pared 5 bases from V and 7 bases from J, leaving 14 bases between. There are 13 residues in the CDR3. Comments on this clonotype: Its target is not known.

Sequenced: blood. The receptor comes from a man in his forties or fifties with Graves' hyperthyroidism. The genes are TRBV7-3 and TRBJ1-1; D remains ambiguous. The CDR3 coding sequence is TGTGCCAGCAGCCTCGAGGTGGACGGTGAAGCTTTCTTT. Translating gives CASSLEVDGEAFF. Supplemented by reference TRBV7-3 and TRBJ1-1, the full variable domain reads GAGVSQTPSNKVTEKGKYVELRCDPISGHTALYWYRQSLGQGPEFLIYFQGTGAADDSGLPNDRFFAVRPEGSVSTLKIQRTERGDSAVYLCASSLEVDGEAFFGQGTRLTVV.